The 15 T cell receptor beta chains below all came from one sample that was sequenced in a study of control samples from healthy donors and cancer patients (dated by TCRdb to 2020 to 2022). The receptor library was made with the immunoSEQ multiplex PCR assay. As stored in TCRdb, this immuneACCESS dataset retains in-frame rearrangements with V and J assigned. A fraction of the clones does not appear; measured against another copy, unresolved V genes explain less than half of the discrepancy, and the remainder lacks a known reason. Recorded for this sample are about 230,000 clones; around 80% of them occurred a single time. Together, the top ten hold approximately 12% of the sample. The sequenced material came from PBMCs. The source of these receptors is an older woman with lung cancer.

J is TRBJ2-2 and V is TRBV25-1; tentative D call: TRBD1 (5 bases). The germline gives CDR1 MGHDK, CDR2 SYGVNS. The germline V and J ends were trimmed by 3 bases and 2 bases, with 10 bases remaining between them. The CDR3 contains 15 residues. CDR3 DNA: TGTGCCAGCAGTGATCACGGACAAAACACCGGGGAGCTGTTTTTT. Amino acid sequence: CASSDHGQNTGELFF.

The CDR3 sequence is CASRTSGRAGEETQYF. Written as DNA, the CDR3 is TGTGCCAGCAGGACTAGCGGGAGGGCCGGGGAAGAGACCCAGTACTTC. This chain uses TRBV28 with TRBJ2-5; 14 bases line up with TRBD2. Germline trimming cut 6 bases from V and 3 bases from J; bases unmatched to any gene: 6. Germline CDR1 MDHEN, CDR2 SYDVKM. CDR3 length equals 16 residues.

This chain connects TRBV6-5 to TRBJ1-1, with D maybe TRBD1 (6 bases). The V end lost 0 bases, the J end lost 2 bases, and 10 bases lay between the germline ends. CDR3 length: 15 residues. The V gene's germline CDR1 is MNHEY and CDR2 SVGAGI. CDR3: CASSYSGGLNTEAFF. The CDR3 nucleotides are TGTGCCAGCAGTTACTCGGGGGGCTTAAACACTGAAGCTTTCTTT.

The genes are TRBV5-1 and TRBJ1-1; D is ambiguous. This CDR3 contains 16 residues. Trimming left V 4 bases short and J 2 bases short, with 18 bases between. Germline CDR1 SGHRS, CDR2 YFSETQ. The CDR3 nucleotides read TGCGCCAGCAGCACTGATGCGGCAGCCTCTAACACTGAAGCTTTCTTT. Amino acid sequence: CASSTDAAASNTEAFF.

The V call is TRBV5-8, the J call TRBJ2-1; D ambiguous. V gave up 0 bases and J gave up 4 bases, with 8 bases separating them. Germline assignment: CDR1 SGHTS and CDR2 YDEGEE. The CDR3 extends over 14 amino acids. The CDR3 nucleotides are TGTGCCAGCAGCTTGGGCGAGCCTTACAATGAGCAGTTCTTC. It codes for CASSLGEPYNEQFF.

This clone is a singleton in its sample. CDR3 residues: CATSRDQDIQYF. CDR3 coding DNA: TGTGCCACCAGCAGAGATCAGGACATTCAGTACTTC. The chain joins TRBV15 to TRBJ2-4, with D unresolved. The length of the CDR3 is 12 residues. V shed 0 bases and J shed 8 bases, with 5 bases lying between them. CDR1 and CDR2 (germline): LNHNV, YYDKDF (reference sequence).

This clone appeared a single time. The J gene is TRBJ1-2, the V gene TRBV27; 12 nucleotides agree with TRBD1. The CDR3 is 15 residues long. From germline, CDR1 is MNHEY and CDR2 SMNVEV (reference sequence). V was pared by 6 bases and J by 4 bases, with 6 bases of the junction left unmatched. In nucleotides, the CDR3 is TGTGCCAGCAGCCTGGGGGACAGGGGGCTCTATGGCTACACCTTC. Translating it yields CASSLGDRGLYGYTF.

This chain joins TRBV5-1 and TRBJ2-3; D ambiguous. This CDR3 has 15 residues. Between the trimmed V and J ends, which lost 1 base and 4 bases, there was a span of 13 bases. Germline assignment: CDR1 SGHRS and CDR2 YFSETQ. The CDR3 reads CASSLLDRLADTQYF. The CDR3 DNA sequence: TGCGCCAGCAGCTTGTTGGACCGGCTGGCAGATACGCAGTATTTT.

The chain joins TRBV7-3 to TRBJ2-7; tentative D call: TRBD1 (5 bases). The CDR3 runs 17 residues. The germline V and J ends were trimmed by 5 bases and 0 bases, with 20 bases remaining between them. Germline CDR1 reads SGHTA; CDR2 reads FQGTGA. CDR3 bases: TGTGCCAGCAGCCTAGACAGCTATTTCATAAGCTCCTACGAGCAGTACTTC. This encodes CASSLDSYFISSYEQYF.

This clone has more than one count but fewer than ten. This chain connects TRBV2 to TRBJ2-2, with D unclear. This CDR3 has 18 residues. The V and J ends lost 0 bases and 0 bases respectively, with 14 bases between them. The germline gives CDR1 SNHLY, CDR2 FYNNEI. The CDR3 nucleotides are TGTGCCAGCAGTGAAGCTAAAGGACGGCTCTCGAACACCGGGGAGCTGTTTTTT. It translates to CASSEAKGRLSNTGELFF.

The chain combines TRBV9 with TRBJ2-7; no clear D gene. V was pared by 4 bases and J by 0 bases, with 11 bases between. Germline assignment: CDR1 SGDLS and CDR2 YYNGEE. This CDR3 is 14 amino acids long. CDR3 sequence reads: CASSPNDISYEQYF. CDR3 in DNA: TGTGCCAGCAGCCCCAACGACATCTCCTACGAGCAGTACTTC.

V usage is TRBV4-1 and J usage is TRBJ1-5; no clear D gene. The CDR3 has 17 amino acids. Germline CDR1 reads MGHRA; CDR2 reads YSYEKL. V dropped 0 bases and J dropped 6 bases, with 18 bases sitting between them. The CDR3 loop is CASSQDPSGILGQPQHF. CDR3 bases: TGCGCCAGCAGCCAAGATCCTTCCGGGATTCTAGGTCAGCCCCAGCATTTT.

The chain combines TRBV12-3 or TRBV12-4 with TRBJ1-3; D is perhaps TRBD1 (5 bases). The CDR3 totals 13 residues. V was cut by 8 bases and J by 2 bases, with 10 bases left in between. The CDR3, as DNA: TGTGCCAGCTGGGGGGGGACTGGAAACACCATATATTTT. Protein: CASWGGTGNTIYF.

V and J are TRBV6-5 and TRBJ2-3; tentative D call: TRBD1 (5 bases). The CDR3 totals 15 residues. The germline V gene encodes CDR1 MNHEY and CDR2 SVGAGI. Trimming stripped 6 bases from V and 0 bases from J, with 13 bases between. Here the CDR3 DNA reads TGTGCCAGCAGACTTCGACAGACTAGCACAGATACGCAGTATTTT. Translating it yields CASRLRQTSTDTQYF.

The genes are TRBV11-2 and TRBJ1-2; 8 nucleotides match TRBD1. Germline lookup yields CDR1 SGHAT and CDR2 FQNNGV. V was clipped by 5 bases and J by 7 bases; unmatched bases: 6. The CDR3 totals 13 residues. The CDR3 protein is CASSPGTGSGYTF. CDR3 DNA: TGTGCCAGCAGCCCAGGGACAGGCTCTGGCTACACCTTC.